The present TCR beta chain was sequenced within a study of blood T cell repertoires in COVID-19. Overall study context: Collection of acute and convalescent COVID-19 samples took place in the United States, Italy and Spain. From T cells, B-cell-depleted T cells, or PBMCs came the material, which was cDNA or gDNA.

The CDR3 extends over 12 amino acids. Trimming pared 7 bases from V and 9 bases from J, leaving 12 bases between. Germline V lookup: CDR1 MDHEN, CDR2 SYDVKM. Authors' analysis steps: Nucleated cell counts were estimated from reference gene primer amplification. TCRdb's copy holds only in-frame clones and misses some; the assay was immunoSEQ multiplex PCR. The DNA was the basis for D and trimming; V, J and clone size are from that table. The table has 60,000 to 85,000 clones, 60% to 85% seen once. The genes are TRBV28 and TRBJ2-2; TRBD1 might be the D (5 bases). Sequenced material: peripheral blood. This clonotype originated in a man aged 70-80 years with acute or convalescent COVID-19. Here the CDR3 reads CASNSQGRELFF. DNA of the CDR3: TGTGCCAGCAACAGTCAGGGTCGGGAGCTGTTTTTT.